The entry below describes one T cell receptor (beta chain). Its antigen is not identified. This sample was included in a study of radiotherapy plus CTLA-4 blockade in lung cancer. As for the study in general: More than 15% of enrolled patients responded objectively, and approximately 34% had disease control.

Study results and limitations: Blood TCR clones of tumor origin expanded after radiotherapy plus ipilimumab.

Assay used: immunoSEQ multiplex PCR; TCRdb lists only in-frame clones, some missing. Of some 15,000 clones detected, around three quarters appear once; the ten largest clones hold roughly 50%. The CDR3 has 15 residues. CDR1 is SGHDT and CDR2 is YYEEEE in the germline V gene. The V gene lost 7 bases and the J gene lost 0 bases, with 13 bases spanning the gap. The gene calls are TRBV5-6 and TRBJ1-4; tentatively, D is TRBD1 (5 bases). The sequencing here drew on peripheral blood, taken from a patient treated with radiotherapy plus ipilimumab. The sequence came from a human donor with non-small cell lung cancer whose response to radiotherapy plus ipilimumab could not be evaluated. This CDR3 reads CASVRRGATNEKLFF. CDR3 sequence (DNA): TGTGCCAGCGTCCGTCGGGGGGCAACTAATGAAAAACTGTTTTTT.